What follows are 8 T cell receptor beta chains derived from one specimen sequenced in a study of response to subunit inactivated influenza vaccine (dated by TCRdb to the late 2010s). The library was made by RT-PCR. The reads were generated on an Illumina HiSeq 2500. The public reads were run again by TCRdb, first through fastp at Q25 and then through MiXCR, and only productive beta chains were kept. Entries are consolidated by CDR3 protein sequence, retaining the most common genes and DNA. The sample includes around 850,000 distinct CDR3 sequences, with around a sixth observed a single time. Clones ranked in the top ten supply approximately 11% of the sample. The sequences come from PBMCs from blood, collected 5 days after vaccination. Source of these receptors: a man aged 45 to 65 who received an inactivated influenza vaccine. Donor details come from another sample of the same person, matched by shared clones.

This clonotype came up a few times. The chain employs TRBV7-9 and TRBJ2-1; a weak D match, TRBD2 (5 bases). V lost 6 bases to trimming and J lost 3 bases, with 12 bases between them. CDR3 length: 14 residues. Per germline, CDR1 SEHNR and CDR2 FQNEAQ (reference sequence). As DNA, the CDR3 is TGTGCCAGCAGGGAAGCGGATTACTACAATGAGCAGTTCTTC. It translates to CASREADYYNEQFF.

This clonotype has only one observation. The V and J genes are TRBV10-3 and TRBJ2-3; D remains unclear. Germline lookup yields CDR1 ENHRY and CDR2 SYGVKD. V lost 5 bases to trimming and J lost 5 bases, with 8 bases between them. This CDR3 comprises 12 residues. CDR3 bases: TGTGCCATCAGTCGACCCTTAGATACGCAGTATTTT. Protein sequence: CAISRPLDTQYF.

The genes are TRBV11-2 and TRBJ2-7; weak D call: TRBD1 (6 bases). Germline CDR1 reads SGHAT; CDR2 reads FQNNGV. Trimming stripped 6 bases from V and 3 bases from J, with 27 bases between. The CDR3 contains 18 residues. CDR3: CASRSLKENREPLYEQYF. The CDR3 DNA reads as TGTGCCAGCAGATCGTTAAAGGAAAACAGGGAGCCCCTCTACGAGCAGTACTTC. Full variable domain (rest looked up from reference TRBV11-2 and TRBJ2-7): EAGVAQSPRYKIIEKRQSVAFWCNPISGHATLYWYQQILGQGPKLLIQFQNNGVVDDSQLPKDRFSAERLKGVDSTLKIQPAKLEDSAVYLCASRSLKENREPLYEQYFGPGTRLTVT.

This clonotype was observed a handful of times. V and J are TRBV24-1 and TRBJ2-3, with D perhaps TRBD2 (6 bases). The germline gives CDR1 KGHDR, CDR2 SFDVKD. The CDR3 runs to 17 residues. The V and J ends lost 1 base and 2 bases respectively, with 15 bases between them. The CDR3 reads CATSDFGGGSPTDTQYF. CDR3 nucleotides: TGTGCCACCAGTGATTTCGGGGGTGGGAGTCCCACAGATACGCAGTATTTT.

This clonotype was counted a few times. The chain employs TRBV5-1 and TRBJ1-4, with D maybe TRBD1 (5 bases). V gave up 2 bases and J gave up 4 bases, with 9 bases separating them. The CDR3 runs 14 residues. Germline CDR1 is SGHRS and CDR2 is YFSETQ. CDR3 region: CASSFQGNNEKLFF. In DNA form, the CDR3 reads TGCGCCAGCAGCTTCCAGGGAAATAATGAAAAACTGTTTTTT.

This clonotype has only a few counts. The chain uses TRBV9 and TRBJ2-7; 12 nucleotides line up with TRBD1. The CDR3 has 15 residues. Losses at the gene ends were 2 bases for V and 3 bases for J; bases not matched to a gene: 3. The germline gives CDR1 SGDLS, CDR2 YYNGEE. The CDR3 sequence is CASSVGQGAHYEQYF. CDR3 in DNA: TGTGCCAGCAGCGTGGGACAGGGGGCCCACTACGAGCAGTACTTC. Using reference TRBV9 and TRBJ2-7 for the parts outside the CDR3, the full variable domain is DSGVTQTPKHLITATGQRVTLRCSPRSGDLSVYWYQQSLDQGLQFLIQYYNGEERAKGNILERFSAQQFPDLHSELNLSSLELGDSALYFCASSVGQGAHYEQYFGPGTRLTVT.

This clonotype showed up many times. The chain has TRBV12-3 or TRBV12-4 and TRBJ2-1; 15 positions agree with TRBD2. The CDR3 totals 17 residues. V gave up 7 bases and J gave up 8 bases; unmatched junction bases: 12. CDR3 protein: CASTKPWTSGREDEQFF. The CDR3 nucleotides read TGTGCCAGCACCAAACCGTGGACTAGCGGGAGGGAAGATGAGCAGTTCTTC.

This clonotype was detected a few times. V and J are TRBV29-1 and TRBJ2-5, with D uncertain. CDR3 size: 12 residues. CDR1 and CDR2 from the germline V gene are SQVTM and ANQGSEA. The germline V and J ends were trimmed by 7 bases and 2 bases, with 11 bases remaining between them. CDR3 amino acids: CSAYTEQETQYF. The CDR3 nucleotides read TGCAGCGCCTACACGGAACAAGAGACCCAGTACTTC.